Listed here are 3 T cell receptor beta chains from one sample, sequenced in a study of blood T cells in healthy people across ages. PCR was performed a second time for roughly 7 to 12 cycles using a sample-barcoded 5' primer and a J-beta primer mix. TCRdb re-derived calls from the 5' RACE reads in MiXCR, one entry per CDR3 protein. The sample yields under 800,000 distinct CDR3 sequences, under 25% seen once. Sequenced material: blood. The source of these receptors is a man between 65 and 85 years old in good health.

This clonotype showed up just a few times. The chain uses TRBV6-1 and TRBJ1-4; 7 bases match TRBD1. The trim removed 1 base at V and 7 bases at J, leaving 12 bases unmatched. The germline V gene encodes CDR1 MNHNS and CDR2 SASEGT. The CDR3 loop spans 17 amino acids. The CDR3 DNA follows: TGTGCCAGCAGTGAAGTAGGGACAGCACCCGAAGGTGAAAAACTGTTTTTT. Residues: CASSEVGTAPEGEKLFF.

CDR3 residues: CASSWGHQNTEAFF. The CDR3 DNA reads TGTGCCAGCAGCTGGGGACACCAGAACACTGAAGCTTTCTTT. The V call is TRBV7-8, the J call TRBJ1-1; D may be TRBD1 (6 bases). Trimming cost V 4 bases and J 1 base, with 10 bases left between them. Germline V lookup: CDR1 SGHVS, CDR2 FQNEAQ. This CDR3 is 14 amino acids long. The variable domain in full, completed from reference TRBV7-8 and TRBJ1-1, reads GAGVSQSPRYKVAKRGQDVALRCDPISGHVSLFWYQQALGQGPEFLTYFQNEAQLDKSGLPSDRFFAERPEGSVSTLKIQRTQQEDSAVYLCASSWGHQNTEAFFGQGTRLTVV.

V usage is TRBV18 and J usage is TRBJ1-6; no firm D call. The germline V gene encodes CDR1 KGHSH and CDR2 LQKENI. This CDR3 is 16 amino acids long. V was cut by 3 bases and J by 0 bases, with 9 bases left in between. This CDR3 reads CASSPAASSYNSPLHF. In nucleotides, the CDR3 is TGTGCCAGCTCACCGGCGGCGAGCTCCTATAATTCACCCCTCCACTTT.